This T cell receptor (beta chain) was sequenced during a study of CD8+ T cells in alopecia areata. Following RNA extraction, reverse transcription yielded cDNA that acted as the sequencing template. Profiled with immunoSEQ multiplex PCR; TCRdb holds only in-frame clones, not every one. This sample has about 98,000 clones, with roughly 47% found just once. Findings and limits, study-wide: Tissue-resident alphabeta T cells belonging to normal skin likewise get sequenced within scalp specimens. Clonality exceeded that of normal scalp in lesional scalp, most notably in alopecia totalis/universalis.

Germline lookup yields CDR1 LNHDA and CDR2 SQIVND (reference sequence). This CDR3 spans 13 amino acids. V dropped 5 bases and J dropped 0 bases, with 7 bases sitting between them. Peripheral blood, together with lesional scalp punch biopsies, was collected from alopecia areata patients. This clone was seen a handful of times. The antigen is unknown. Input material: CD4+ T cells sorted from blood. The chain couples TRBV19 to TRBJ1-2; a possible D gene is TRBD1 (5 bases). The origin of this receptor is a human donor with alopecia areata. CDR3: CASSDRSNYGYTF. The CDR3 region has the DNA TGTGCCAGTAGTGACAGATCTAACTATGGCTACACCTTC.